This entry concerns a single T cell receptor (beta chain). This specimen comes from a study of CD8 T cells in Susac syndrome. Turning to the study itself: Among the Susac syndrome patients sequenced, five or six had active disease and about eight were in remission. Patients with Susac syndrome were therapy-naive, taking corticosteroids, with some also receiving intravenous immunoglobulin, or taking intravenous immunoglobulin alone at the time their blood was drawn.

Germline V gives CDR1 MDHEN, CDR2 SYDVKM. Trimming removed 2 bases from V and 3 bases from J, with 11 bases in between. The length of the CDR3 is 14 residues. Random hexamers were used to reverse transcribe an amount of about 0.45 to 1 ug RNA. It was immunoSEQ multiplex PCR that amplified TCR beta CDR3 across 54 Vbeta and 13 Jbeta. Each CDR3 protein is one row after TCRdb ran MiXCR on the immunoSEQ multiplex PCR reads. This table holds roughly 160,000 distinct CDR3 sequences, 95% to 97% found once. All included Susac syndrome patients satisfied recently defined diagnostic criteria for definite or probable disease.

The source material was CD4+ T cells from PBMCs. The chain combines TRBV28 with TRBJ2-7; no reliable D call. The source is a human donor with Susac syndrome. CDR3 DNA sequence: TGTGCCAGCAGTTTAGTCCCAGGCTTCTACGAGCAGTACTTC. Translated: CASSLVPGFYEQYF.